A selection of T cell receptor beta chains follows, all from one sample in a study of early T cells in non-severe SARS-CoV-2 infection. TCRdb reprocessed the 5' RACE reads via MiXCR and lists one record per CDR3 protein. The sample lists 70,000 to 90,000 distinct CDR3 sequences, roughly 10% occurring once. The sample consisted of whole blood. The receptors here all came from an adult who was a healthcare worker with PCR-confirmed SARS-CoV-2 infection or an uninfected control (not recorded which). Both conserved end residues are part of each CDR3. Fields, in order: J gene, D gene, V gene, clone size, CDR3 protein, CDR3 DNA. A D gene is named only where the DNA matches it firmly. Expanded clones get a size class; other rows say once, few or many, or leave the size out.

>TRBJ1-1|NA|TRBV29-1|NA
CSVKQGNTEAFF
TGCAGCGTTAAACAGGGTAACACTGAAGCTTTCTTT
>TRBJ2-5|NA|TRBV29-1|many
CSVRLIQETQYF
TGCAGCGTACGACTGATCCAAGAGACCCAGTACTTC
>TRBJ1-1|NA|TRBV6-5|many
CASSYPPFQISEAFF
TGTGCCAGCAGTTACCCCCCTTTCCAAATCTCAGAAGCTTTCTTT
>TRBJ2-5|TRBD2|TRBV11-2|many
CASSLAKRGAQETQYF
TGTGCCAGCAGCTTAGCCAAGCGGGGGGCACAAGAGACCCAGTACTTC
>TRBJ1-4|NA|TRBV29-1|NA
CSVLAKSNEKLFF
TGCAGCGTCCTAGCGAAGTCTAATGAAAAACTGTTTTTT
>TRBJ1-1|NA|TRBV6-5|many
CASSPGAEAFF
TGTGCCAGCAGTCCCGGGGCGGAGGCTTTCTTT
>TRBJ2-3|NA|TRBV9|NA
CASSVGGGSDTQYF
TGTGCCAGCAGCGTAGGAGGGGGGTCAGATACGCAGTATTTT
>TRBJ2-7|NA|TRBV11-2|many
CASSSRDISYEQYF
TGTGCCAGCAGCTCCCGGGACATCTCCTACGAGCAGTACTTC
>TRBJ1-1|NA|TRBV12-2|many
CASRLQFPTEAFF
TGTGCAAGTCGCTTACAGTTCCCCACTGAAGCTTTCTTT
>TRBJ1-2|NA|TRBV6-6|once
CASSRTNYGYIF
TGTGCCAGCAGTCGCACTAACTATGGCTACATCTTC
>TRBJ2-4|TRBD1|TRBV18|few
CASSPTGVNIQYF
TGTGCCAGCTCACCGACAGGGGTTAACATTCAGTACTTC
>TRBJ2-3|TRBD2|TRBV4-2|many
CASSQEVGGGADTQYF
TGTGCCAGCAGCCAAGAAGTCGGCGGGGGGGCAGATACGCAGTATTTT
>TRBJ1-1|NA|TRBV7-9|many
CASSLAGTGAEAFF
TGTGCCAGCAGCTTAGCAGGGACGGGGGCTGAAGCTTTCTTT
>TRBJ2-7|TRBD1|TRBV18|few
CASSPTSDRGSEQYF
TGTGCCAGCTCACCAACCAGCGACAGGGGAAGCGAGCAGTACTTC
>TRBJ1-3|TRBD1|TRBV11-3|many
CASSPGRGQTGNTIYF
TGTGCCAGCAGCCCGGGGCGGGGACAGACTGGAAACACCATATATTTT
>TRBJ2-5|TRBD2|TRBV4-2|many
CASSQDPGLGPRYF
TGTGCCAGCAGCCAAGATCCCGGACTAGGGCCTCGCTACTTC
>TRBJ1-6|NA|TRBV5-1|NA
CASSLVGSSYNSPLHF
TGCGCCAGCAGCTTGGTTGGGAGCTCCTATAATTCACCCCTCCACTTT
>TRBJ2-1|TRBD2|TRBV27|NA
CASNGGGAGENEQFF
TGTGCCAGCAATGGCGGGGGGGCTGGAGAAAATGAGCAGTTCTTC
>TRBJ2-5|TRBD1|TRBV6-5|many
CATQGDRRETQYF
TGTGCCACCCAGGGGGACAGGAGGGAGACCCAGTACTTC
>TRBJ2-5|TRBD1|TRBV7-9|many
CASSYRTGSETQYF
TGTGCCAGCAGCTATCGGACAGGCAGTGAGACCCAGTACTTC
>TRBJ2-3|NA|TRBV5-1|many
CASSLDGADTQYF
TGCGCCAGCAGCTTGGATGGGGCAGATACGCAGTATTTT
>TRBJ1-2|TRBD1|TRBV6-5|NA
CASSPYGQGDGYTF
TGTGCCAGCAGTCCATACGGTCAGGGGGATGGCTACACCTTC
>TRBJ2-7|NA|TRBV18|NA
CASSPQQDSYEQYF
TGTGCCAGCTCGCCACAACAGGACTCCTACGAGCAGTACTTC
>TRBJ2-7|TRBD2|TRBV12-3/TRBV12-4|many
CASRTSGTSEQYF
TGTGCCAGCAGGACCTCGGGGACTAGCGAGCAGTACTTC
>TRBJ2-7|NA|TRBV7-9|many
CASSLAGEVEPDF
TGTGCCAGCAGCTTAGCAGGGGAGGTTGAGCCAGATTTC
>TRBJ2-3|NA|TRBV4-1|many
CASSRKSEASTDTQYF
TGCGCCAGCAGCCGTAAGAGCGAGGCTAGCACAGATACGCAGTATTTT
>TRBJ1-6|NA|TRBV5-1|many
CASSFSGSSYNSPLHF
TGCGCCAGCAGCTTTAGTGGGAGCTCCTATAATTCACCCCTCCACTTT
>TRBJ1-5|TRBD1|TRBV4-1|many
CASSQEFGDRPSNQPQHF
TGCGCCAGCAGCCAAGAGTTTGGGGACAGGCCGAGCAATCAGCCCCAGCATTTT
>TRBJ2-7|TRBD2|TRBV6-6|many
CASSYSPGLAGGNYEQYF
TGTGCCAGCAGTTACTCCCCGGGACTAGCGGGGGGGAACTACGAGCAGTACTTC
>TRBJ2-3|TRBD2|TRBV3-1|many
CASSQRAGATDTQYF
TGTGCCAGCAGCCAACGAGCGGGGGCCACAGATACGCAGTATTTT
>TRBJ1-4|NA|TRBV7-9|NA
CVSSLPGLGADEKLFF
TGTGTCAGCAGCTTACCAGGGCTGGGGGCCGACGAAAAACTGTTTTTT
>TRBJ1-4|NA|TRBV7-2|NA
CASSQAGLGEKLFF
TGTGCCAGCAGCCAGGCAGGGTTGGGAGAAAAACTGTTTTTT